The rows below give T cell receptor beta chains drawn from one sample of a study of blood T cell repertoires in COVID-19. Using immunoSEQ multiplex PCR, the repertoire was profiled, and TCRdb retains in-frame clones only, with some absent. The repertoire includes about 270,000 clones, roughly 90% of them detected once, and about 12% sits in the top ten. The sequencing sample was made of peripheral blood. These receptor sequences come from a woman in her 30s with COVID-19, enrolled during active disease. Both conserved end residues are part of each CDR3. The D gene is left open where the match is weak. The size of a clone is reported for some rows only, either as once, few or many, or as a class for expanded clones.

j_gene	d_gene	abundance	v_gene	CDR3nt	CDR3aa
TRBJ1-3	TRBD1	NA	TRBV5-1	TGCGCCAGCAGCTTGGCTACCGGACAGGGTGGAAACACCATATATTTT	CASSLATGQGGNTIYF
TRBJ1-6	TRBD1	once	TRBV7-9	TGTGCCAGCAGCTTACCTACAGGGGCCAATTCACCCCTCCACTTT	CASSLPTGANSPLHF
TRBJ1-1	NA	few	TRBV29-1	TGCAGCGTTGAGCGGGTTTACACTGAAGCTTTCTTT	CSVERVYTEAFF
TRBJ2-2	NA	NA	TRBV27	TGTGCCAGCAGCGGAGCCAACAGGGTCCATCTGTTTTTT	CASSGANRVHLFF
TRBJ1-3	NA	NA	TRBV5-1	TGCGCCAGCAGCTTGGCGCCGGGAGACTCTGGAAACACCATATATTTT	CASSLAPGDSGNTIYF
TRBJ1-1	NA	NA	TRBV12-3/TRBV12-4	TGTGCCAGCACCCTAGGGGGTACTGAAGCTTTCTTT	CASTLGGTEAFF
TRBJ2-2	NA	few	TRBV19	TGTGCCAGTAGTATCGGGGTTAGCGGGGAGCTGTTTTTT	CASSIGVSGELFF
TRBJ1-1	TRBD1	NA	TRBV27	TGTGCCAGCAGTCTCCAGGGGGTGTTCACTGAAGCTTTCTTT	CASSLQGVFTEAFF
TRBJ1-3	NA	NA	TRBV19	TGTGCCAGTAGTATTTGGCAGGGGCTTGGAAACACCATATATTTT	CASSIWQGLGNTIYF
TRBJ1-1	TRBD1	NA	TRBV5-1	TGCGCCAGCAGCATCACAGGGGAGACTGAAGCTTTCTTT	CASSITGETEAFF
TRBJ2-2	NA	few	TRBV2	TGTGCCAGTACCCGGGACTCCGCGAACACCGGGGAGCTGTTTTTT	CASTRDSANTGELFF
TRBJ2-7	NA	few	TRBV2	TGTGCCAGCAGGGATGACACCAAGTTCTACTACGAGCAGTACTTC	CASRDDTKFYYEQYF
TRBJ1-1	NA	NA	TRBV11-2	TGTGCCAGCAGTTGGGAGGGACCTGAAGCTTTCTTT	CASSWEGPEAFF
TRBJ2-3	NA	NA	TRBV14	TGTGCCAGCAGCCAAGATTTAATTCCGGACTACACAGATACGCAGTATTTT	CASSQDLIPDYTDTQYF
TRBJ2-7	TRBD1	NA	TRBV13	TGTGCCAGCAGCTCCGGGACAGGGCCACCCTACGAGCAGTACTTC	CASSSGTGPPYEQYF
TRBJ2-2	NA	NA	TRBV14	TGTGCCAGCAGCGCGACTCGTACGAACACCGGGGAGCTGTTTTTT	CASSATRTNTGELFF
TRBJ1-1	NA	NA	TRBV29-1	TGCAGCGTTTACAGGGACACTGAAGCTTTCTTT	CSVYRDTEAFF
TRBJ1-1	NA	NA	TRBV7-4	TGTGCCAGCAGCCCGAAGGGGCGAGGGAACACTGAAGCTTTCTTT	CASSPKGRGNTEAFF
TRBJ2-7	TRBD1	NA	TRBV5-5	TGTGCCAGCTGCACAGGGGGCGGAATTGTCTACGAGCAGTACTTC	CASCTGGGIVYEQYF
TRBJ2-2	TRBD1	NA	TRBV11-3	TGTGCCAGCAGCTTGGACGGACAGGGATTTCCCGGGGAGCTGTTTTTT	CASSLDGQGFPGELFF
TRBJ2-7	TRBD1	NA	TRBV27	TGTGCCAGCAGTTTACCTTCCGGGACAGTCCCCTACGAGCAGTACTTC	CASSLPSGTVPYEQYF